The clone carrying this TCR beta chain was observed a single time. Its cognate antigen is unknown. The data stem from a study of T cell responses to AZD1222 COVID-19 vaccine. Findings of the study overall: Researchers report vaccine-associated CD4 TCRs spanning spike, with dominance at 160-218 and 743-854. Repertoires were obtained only post-peak T cell response.

Libraries were prepared by immunoSEQ multiplex PCR; TCRdb keeps only in-frame clonotypes and omits some of them. The data show over 150,000 clones, roughly 94% seen once. The CDR3 contains 14 residues. Germline V CDR1 and CDR2: WNHNN, SYGVQD (reference sequence). With 2 bases removed from V and 8 bases from J, the gap between germline ends came to 13 bases. Sample: peripheral blood, taken 28 days after the second AZD1222 dose. This TCR was recovered from an adult who received the AZD1222 COVID-19 vaccine. The V and J genes are TRBV10-1 and TRBJ2-1; weak D call: TRBD2 (5 bases). CDR3 bases: TGCGCCAGCAGTGAGGGGCTAGCAATCCATGAGCAGTTCTTC. Translating it yields CASSEGLAIHEQFF.